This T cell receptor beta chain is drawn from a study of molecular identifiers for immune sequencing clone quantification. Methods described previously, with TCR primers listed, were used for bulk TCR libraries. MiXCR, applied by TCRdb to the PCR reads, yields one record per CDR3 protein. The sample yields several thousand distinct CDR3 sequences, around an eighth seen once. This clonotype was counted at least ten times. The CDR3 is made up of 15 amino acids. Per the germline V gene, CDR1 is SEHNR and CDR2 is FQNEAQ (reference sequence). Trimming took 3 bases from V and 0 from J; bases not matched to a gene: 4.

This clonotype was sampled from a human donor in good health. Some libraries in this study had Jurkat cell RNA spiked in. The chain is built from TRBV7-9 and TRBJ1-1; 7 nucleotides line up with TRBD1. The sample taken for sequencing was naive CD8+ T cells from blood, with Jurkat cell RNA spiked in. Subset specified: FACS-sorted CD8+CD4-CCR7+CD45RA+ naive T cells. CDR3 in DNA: TGTGCCAGCAGCTTCGAAGACAGGGTGAACACTGAAGCTTTCTTT. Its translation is CASSFEDRVNTEAFF.